These 8 T cell receptor beta chains were all obtained from the same sample, sequenced in a study of OX40 agonist ivuxolimab in advanced cancers. Assay: immunoSEQ multiplex PCR; the TCRdb copy retains only in-frame clones and omits some. There are 60,000 or so clones in the sample; roughly 86% occur only once, and approximately 4.8% lies in the top ten. This material consisted of CD4+ or CD8+ T cells sorted from blood, taken in a trial of the OX40 agonist ivuxolimab. These TCRs come from an adult with an advanced solid tumor such as melanoma, head and neck, liver or kidney cancer.

The J gene is TRBJ1-1, the V gene TRBV11-2; D unclear. This CDR3 spans 16 amino acids. Germline values: CDR1 SGHAT, CDR2 FQNNGV. Trimming pared 1 base from V and 1 base from J, leaving 13 bases between. CDR3: CASSLVVWDSNTEAFF. In nucleotides, the CDR3 is TGTGCCAGCAGCTTAGTGGTCTGGGATTCGAACACTGAAGCTTTCTTT.

The rearrangement uses TRBV5-1 and TRBJ1-1; TRBD1 is a possible D gene (5 bases). V was shortened by 0 bases and J by 3 bases, with 12 bases between the two germline ends. CDR3 length: 15 amino acids. CDR1 SGHRS and CDR2 YFSETQ come from the germline V gene. CDR3 coding DNA: TGCGCCAGCAGCTTGGATGGGGCGGCGGACACTGAAGCTTTCTTT. Its translation: CASSLDGAADTEAFF.

The rearrangement uses TRBV28 and TRBJ1-1; 7 positions match TRBD1. Germline loops: CDR1 MDHEN, CDR2 SYDVKM. Germline trimming cut 9 bases from V and 3 bases from J; bases unmatched to any gene: 13. The CDR3 covers 15 residues. The CDR3 nucleotides read TGTGCCAGTCCCCCAGGGGGGGCGGTTTACACTGAAGCTTTCTTT. Its translation: CASPPGGAVYTEAFF.

The chain is built from TRBV14 and TRBJ1-6; D is ambiguous. This CDR3 spans 14 amino acids. The ends were cut back, 2 bases at V and 6 bases at J, with 8 bases in the middle. CDR1 is SGHDN, CDR2 FVKESK, per germline. In DNA, the CDR3 is TGTGCCAGCAGCCAACTTACCCTTAATTCACCCCTCCACTTT. Its protein is CASSQLTLNSPLHF.

This chain uses TRBV18 with TRBJ2-1; TRBD1 is a possible D gene (6 bases). Germline V gene lookup returns CDR1 KGHSH and CDR2 LQKENI. V was shortened by 1 base and J by 6 bases, with 7 bases between the two germline ends. The CDR3 is 13 residues long. The CDR3 sequence is CASSPRQVNEQFF. CDR3 coding DNA: TGTGCCAGCTCACCACGACAGGTCAATGAGCAGTTCTTC. Based on the CDR3 plus reference TRBV18 and TRBJ2-1, the full variable domain is NAGVMQNPRHLVRRRGQEARLRCSPMKGHSHVYWYRQLPEEGLKFMVYLQKENIIDESGMPKERFSAEFPKEGPSILRIQQVVRGDSAAYFCASSPRQVNEQFFGPGTRLTVL.

The chain uses TRBV27 and TRBJ2-2; D not certain. This CDR3 spans 15 amino acids. Germline CDR1 is MNHEY and CDR2 is SMNVEV (reference sequence). The V and J ends lost 3 bases and 1 base respectively, with 9 bases between them. In nucleotides, the CDR3 is TGTGCCAGCAGTTTTCGGACCCAGAACACCGGGGAGCTGTTTTTT. Its translation: CASSFRTQNTGELFF.

This chain links TRBV5-1 with TRBJ1-1; maybe TRBD1 (5 bases). The CDR3 runs 14 residues. Between the trimmed V and J ends, which lost 1 base and 1 base, there was a span of 8 bases. CDR1 and CDR2 (germline): SGHRS, YFSETQ. The CDR3 nucleotides read TGCGCCAGCAGCTTGAGGAGGGGGAACACTGAAGCTTTCTTT. It specifies CASSLRRGNTEAFF. Based on the CDR3 plus reference TRBV5-1 and TRBJ1-1, the full variable domain is KAGVTQTPRYLIKTRGQQVTLSCSPISGHRSVSWYQQTPGQGLQFLFEYFSETQRNKGNFPGRFSGRQFSNSRSEMNVSTLELGDSALYLCASSLRRGNTEAFFGQGTRLTVV.

The genes are TRBV14 and TRBJ1-2; the D is unclear. Germline values: CDR1 SGHDN, CDR2 FVKESK. The CDR3 has 14 residues. V was shortened by 3 bases and J by 1 base, with 9 bases between the two germline ends. CDR3 coding DNA: TGTGCCAGCAGCCACCAGACGGTTAACTATGGCTACACCTTC. This encodes CASSHQTVNYGYTF.